The rows below give T cell receptor beta chains drawn from one sample of a study of T cell responses to AZD1222 COVID-19 vaccine. Repertoires were generated with immunoSEQ multiplex PCR, while TCRdb's copy carries only in-frame clones and drops some. The sample shows 100,000 to 150,000 clones, about 86% of them seen only once. The source material was peripheral blood, sampled 28 days after the second AZD1222 dose. These receptors came from an adult who received the AZD1222 COVID-19 vaccine. Each CDR3 is given with its conserved first and last residue. Some rows mark clone size as missing; the rest say once, few, many or name a class of expanded clone.

clone_size: .; v_call: TRBV5-1; cdr3_aa: CASSLPSGEQQYF
clone_size: .; v_call: TRBV28; cdr3_aa: CAGTGQGAGTEAFF
clone_size: .; v_call: TRBV5-4; cdr3_aa: CASSSNLGGNSPLHF
clone_size: .; v_call: TRBV29-1; cdr3_aa: CSVRVTVQETQYF
clone_size: .; v_call: TRBV3-1/TRBV3-2; cdr3_aa: CASSQSTSGDEQFF
clone_size: few; v_call: TRBV24-1; cdr3_aa: CATSDLLAGGRNEQFF
clone_size: .; v_call: TRBV3-1/TRBV3-2; cdr3_aa: CASSQDLTGGQPQHF
clone_size: once; v_call: TRBV6-2/TRBV6-3; cdr3_aa: CASSWRGGGNQPQHF
clone_size: few; v_call: TRBV11-2; cdr3_aa: CASSLDGQANEKLFF
clone_size: .; v_call: TRBV23-1; cdr3_aa: CASSRNRGWEAPYNEQFF
clone_size: .; v_call: TRBV3-1/TRBV3-2; cdr3_aa: CASSQGVPTYNEQFF
clone_size: once; v_call: TRBV3-1/TRBV3-2; cdr3_aa: CASSQDLPGLAGGQETQYF
clone_size: few; v_call: TRBV2; cdr3_aa: CASSSSTGILAEQYF
clone_size: few; v_call: TRBV15; cdr3_aa: CATSREGQGVGAENIQYF
clone_size: .; v_call: TRBV5-1; cdr3_aa: CASSLDRGVYEQYF
clone_size: once; v_call: TRBV7-3; cdr3_aa: CASSFGNSGSTDTQYF
clone_size: few; v_call: TRBV7-2; cdr3_aa: CASSLDQALNTGELFF
clone_size: .; v_call: TRBV10-3; cdr3_aa: CAISDPRWDQSNIYF
clone_size: .; v_call: TRBV2; cdr3_aa: CASTRETQYF
clone_size: few; v_call: TRBV5-1; cdr3_aa: CASSLEVRGPYNEQFF
clone_size: .; v_call: TRBV5-1; cdr3_aa: CASSRNNYEQYF
clone_size: .; v_call: TRBV4-3; cdr3_aa: CASSQGRGFDYGYTF
clone_size: .; v_call: TRBV2; cdr3_aa: CASGYQTDAEAFF
clone_size: .; v_call: TRBV9; cdr3_aa: CASSVGAGAGYEAFF
clone_size: few; v_call: TRBV19; cdr3_aa: CASSIQGANYGYTF
clone_size: .; v_call: TRBV3-1/TRBV3-2; cdr3_aa: CASSHDYFTDTQYF
clone_size: .; v_call: TRBV27; cdr3_aa: CASSFRASGGYEQYF
clone_size: .; v_call: TRBV5-1; cdr3_aa: CASSLQENTEAFF
clone_size: .; v_call: TRBV3-1/TRBV3-2; cdr3_aa: CASSQEGRGCTF
clone_size: .; v_call: TRBV5-5; cdr3_aa: CASSPTWGGQYNEQFF
clone_size: .; v_call: TRBV29-1; cdr3_aa: CSVEVREYGYTF
clone_size: .; v_call: TRBV7-9; cdr3_aa: CASSLVRGNTEAFF
clone_size: .; v_call: TRBV3-1/TRBV3-2; cdr3_aa: CASSQASQGTEAFF
clone_size: .; v_call: TRBV28; cdr3_aa: CASSPIWGQGNQPQHF
clone_size: .; v_call: TRBV5-8; cdr3_aa: CASSSSGGAFTDTQYF
clone_size: .; v_call: TRBV7-2; cdr3_aa: CASSNRETRELFF